The 11 T cell receptor beta chains in this list originate from one sample, sequenced in a study of cytomegalovirus exposure and HLA in healthy donors. This PCR relied on a set of 60 Vbeta primers and 13 Jbeta primers. The table came from immunoSEQ multiplex PCR; TCRdb's copy has only in-frame clones and leaves some out. The table records 150,000 to 200,000 clones, around 74% of them present only once. Source material: PBMCs. The origin of the receptors is a female donor in good health and CMV-seronegative.

This rearrangement joins TRBV6-5 to TRBJ2-1, with D unclear. This CDR3 is built from 15 residues. V lost 6 bases, J lost 1 base, and 13 bases lay in between. Germline CDR1 MNHEY, CDR2 SVGAGI. The DNA of the CDR3 is TGTGCCAGCAGCCCCCTTGGCTTTTCCTACAATGAGCAGTTCTTC. Translated, it gives CASSPLGFSYNEQFF.

CDR3 in DNA: TGCGCCAGCAGCCGCGTGCATCGAGTCGAGCAGTACTTC. Translating gives CASSRVHRVEQYF. The rearrangement uses TRBV10-1 and TRBJ2-7; D ambiguous. The CDR3 has 13 residues. V was pared by 6 bases and J by 6 bases, with 15 bases between. Germline V gives CDR1 WNHNN, CDR2 SYGVQD (reference sequence).

The chain has TRBV19 and TRBJ1-2, with D unclear. CDR3 length equals 15 residues. V was clipped by 6 bases and J by 4 bases, with 18 bases between them. Germline V lookup: CDR1 LNHDA, CDR2 SQIVND (reference sequence). The CDR3: CASSTPSASIYGYTF. The CDR3 DNA sequence: TGTGCCAGTAGCACCCCTAGCGCGAGTATCTATGGCTACACCTTC.

This clone occurred a few times. This rearrangement joins TRBV9 to TRBJ1-5, with D hard to call. CDR1 is SGDLS and CDR2 is YYNGEE in the germline V gene. The CDR3 runs 14 residues. V lost 2 bases and J 0 bases, leaving 6 bases between the germline ends. The CDR3 region has the DNA TGTGCCAGCAGCGTCGGGTATAGCAATCAGCCCCAGCATTTT. Translation gives CASSVGYSNQPQHF.

Note on this clone: At the DNA level, this CDR3 is encoded by other sequences in the same sample as well. The chain couples TRBV10-1 to TRBJ2-1; 10 positions agree with TRBD2. Germline trimming cut 0 bases from V and 4 bases from J; bases unmatched to any gene: 0. CDR3 size: 15 residues. Germline V gene lookup returns CDR1 WNHNN and CDR2 SYGVQD (reference sequence). CDR3 DNA: TGCGCCAGCAGTGAGTCTAGCGGGGGGTACAATGAGCAGTTCTTC. Translating it yields CASSESSGGYNEQFF.

This chain connects TRBV7-8 to TRBJ1-1; D might be TRBD1 (6 bases). With 1 base removed from V and 7 bases from J, the gap between germline ends came to 10 bases. Germline V gene sequence: CDR1 SGHVS, CDR2 FQNEAQ. The CDR3 contains 13 residues. CDR3 nucleotides: TGTGCCAGCAGCTTAGTAGGGACAATTGAAGCTTTCTTT. Protein sequence: CASSLVGTIEAFF.

This clone was counted between two and nine times. The CDR3 loop is CASSLALGGTQYF. DNA for the CDR3: TGCGCCAGCAGCTTGGCGCTAGGGGGGACCCAGTACTTC. This chain connects TRBV5-1 to TRBJ2-5; D is possibly TRBD1 (6 bases). The V gene's germline CDR1 is SGHRS and CDR2 YFSETQ. The germline V and J ends were trimmed by 0 bases and 7 bases, with 10 bases remaining between them. This CDR3 is 13 amino acids long.

V is TRBV30 and J is TRBJ1-4, with TRBD1 identical over 8 bases. Germline assignment: CDR1 GTSNPN and CDR2 SVGIG (reference sequence). J lost 0 bases, V lost 2 bases, and 8 bases had no gene match. This CDR3 comprises 17 residues. CDR3 DNA sequence: TGTGCCTGGAGTAGGAGGGGACAGGTTGCAACTAATGAAAAACTGTTTTTT. Amino acid sequence: CAWSRRGQVATNEKLFF.

This clone showed up just once. The chain couples TRBV6-1 to TRBJ2-7; 8 bases fit TRBD1. The germline gives CDR1 MNHNS, CDR2 SASEGT. J was trimmed by 0 bases and V by 3 bases; bases with no gene match: 13. There are 18 residues in the CDR3. The CDR3 DNA is TGTGCCAGCAGTGACCCTCCCTCTACAGGGGGATACTCCTACGAGCAGTACTTC. Amino acids: CASSDPPSTGGYSYEQYF.

As concerns this clone: No conserved phenylalanine or tryptophan ends this CDR3, so it is likely a read error. The DNA is left out, because the CDR3 cannot be placed on it with certainty; the CDR3 is given as TCRdb lists it. This sample includes further DNA sequences coding for the same CDR3. The rearrangement joins TRBV5-1 to TRBJ2-7; the D segment call TRBD2 is taken from the table without a DNA check. Germline CDR1 reads SGHRS; CDR2 reads YFSETQ. The CDR3 sequence runs 10 residues, both termini included. The CDR3 sequence: CASSPREGED.

This clone was counted a single time. This chain connects TRBV6-1 to TRBJ2-1; D remains ambiguous. This CDR3 has 15 residues. Trimming pared 3 bases from V and 0 bases from J, leaving 9 bases between. CDR1 MNHNS and CDR2 SASEGT come from the germline V gene. CDR3 bases: TGTGCCAGCAGTGAGGTTCCGAGCTCCTACAATGAGCAGTTCTTC. It is translated as CASSEVPSSYNEQFF.